The sample holds one count of the clone carrying this T cell receptor (beta chain). This sample was included in a study of T cell responses to AZD1222 COVID-19 vaccine. The CDR3 consists of 14 residues. The V gene's germline CDR1 is SQVTM and CDR2 ANQGSEA. The V and J ends lost 3 bases and 8 bases, in that order; junction bases with no gene match: 11. The protocol was immunoSEQ multiplex PCR, while the TCRdb copy is restricted to in-frame clones and leaves out a portion. The table lists 150,000 to 200,000 clones, about 94% of them singletons. Source: peripheral blood, taken on day 0 of AZD1222 vaccination. V is TRBV29-1 and J is TRBJ1-2; 8 bases agree with TRBD1. The receptor comes from an adult in good health. In DNA form, the CDR3 reads TGCAGCGTTGATGCGGGACAGGCGCGTAGCGGCTACACCTTC. It translates to CSVDAGQARSGYTF.